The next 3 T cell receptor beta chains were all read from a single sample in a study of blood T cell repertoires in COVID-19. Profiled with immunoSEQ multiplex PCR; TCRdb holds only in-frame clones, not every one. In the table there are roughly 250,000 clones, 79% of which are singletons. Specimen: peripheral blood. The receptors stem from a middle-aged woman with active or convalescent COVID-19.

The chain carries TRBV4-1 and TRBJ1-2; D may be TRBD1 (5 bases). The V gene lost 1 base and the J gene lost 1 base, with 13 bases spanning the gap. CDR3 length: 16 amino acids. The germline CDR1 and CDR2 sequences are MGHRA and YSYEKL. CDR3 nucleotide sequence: TGCGCCAGCAGCCAAGGCCGGGGGAGGGATAACTATGGCTACACCTTC. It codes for CASSQGRGRDNYGYTF.

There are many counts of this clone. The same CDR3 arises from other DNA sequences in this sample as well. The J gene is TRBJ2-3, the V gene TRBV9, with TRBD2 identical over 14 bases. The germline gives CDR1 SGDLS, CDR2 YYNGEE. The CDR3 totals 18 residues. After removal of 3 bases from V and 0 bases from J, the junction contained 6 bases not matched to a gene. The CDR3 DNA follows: TGTGCCAGCAGCGCCGGACTAGCGGGGGGTACTAGCACAGATACGCAGTATTTT. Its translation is CASSAGLAGGTSTDTQYF.

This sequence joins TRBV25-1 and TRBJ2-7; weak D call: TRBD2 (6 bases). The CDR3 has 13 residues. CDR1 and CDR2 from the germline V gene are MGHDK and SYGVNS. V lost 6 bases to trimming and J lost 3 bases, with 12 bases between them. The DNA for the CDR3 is TGTGCCAGCAGATATAGCGGCGGCTACGAGCAGTACTTC. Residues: CASRYSGGYEQYF.